These 15 T cell receptor beta chains originate from one sample sequenced in a study of T cell changes during pregnancy in multiple sclerosis. Assay: immunoSEQ multiplex PCR; the TCRdb copy retains only in-frame clones and omits some. Here the sample spans 30,000 or so clones, roughly nine tenths being singletons. The starting material was CD4+ T cells from peripheral blood mononuclear cells, obtained in the second trimester of pregnancy. These receptors were collected from a female donor with multiple sclerosis, enrolled in a pregnancy study.

The chain couples TRBV7-3 to TRBJ2-1; the match to TRBD2 covers 10 bases. V dropped 5 bases and J dropped 9; count of bases not matched to a gene: 13. CDR3 length: 16 residues. Per germline, CDR1 SGHTA and CDR2 FQGTGA. CDR3 in amino acids: CASSPQALAGVSEQFF. CDR3 nucleotide sequence: TGTGCCAGCAGCCCCCAGGCCCTAGCGGGGGTCAGTGAGCAGTTCTTC.

V usage is TRBV9 and J usage is TRBJ1-4; 11 bases match TRBD1. This CDR3 contains 19 residues. The V and J ends lost 2 bases and 7 bases, in that order; junction bases with no gene match: 16. The germline gives CDR1 SGDLS, CDR2 YYNGEE. CDR3 bases: TGTGCCAGCAGCGTGGCCCCGGGACAGGGGGGCGGGTGGAGTGAAAAACTGTTTTTT. Its translation: CASSVAPGQGGGWSEKLFF.

The chain combines TRBV10-3 with TRBJ1-1; 10 bases match TRBD1. The CDR3 has 17 residues. The V gene's germline CDR1 is ENHRY and CDR2 SYGVKD. The V and J ends lost 6 bases and 0 bases, in that order; junction bases with no gene match: 10. CDR3 sequence: CAIRFGQGDTLNTEAFF. In nucleotides, the CDR3 is TGTGCCATCAGATTTGGACAGGGGGACACCCTGAACACTGAAGCTTTCTTT.

J is TRBJ1-1 and V is TRBV10-1; the D is unclear. Germline V gene lookup returns CDR1 WNHNN and CDR2 SYGVQD (reference sequence). The V end was cut by 7 bases, the J end by 6 bases, with 15 bases between. The CDR3 totals 13 residues. The CDR3: CASTREEGAEAFF. The CDR3 nucleotides read TGCGCCAGCACTCGAGAGGAGGGTGCTGAAGCTTTCTTT.

The rearrangement joins TRBV5-1 to TRBJ2-5; 10 bases are shared with TRBD2. With V trimmed by 4 bases and J by 4 bases, 4 bases remained unmatched. The germline V gene has CDR1 SGHRS and CDR2 YFSETQ. The CDR3 runs to 14 residues. The CDR3 sequence: CASSPGLARETQYF. DNA for the CDR3: TGCGCCAGCAGCCCGGGACTAGCGAGAGAGACCCAGTACTTC.

The V gene is TRBV9, the J gene TRBJ2-3; TRBD2 matches at 8 bases. Germline values: CDR1 SGDLS, CDR2 YYNGEE. This CDR3 has 16 residues. V trimming: 4 bases; J trimming: 4 bases; junction bases outside the gene matches: 11. CDR3 in DNA: TGTGCCAGCAGCCTTCCCGTTAGCGGGGTATCAGATACGCAGTATTTT. Translation: CASSLPVSGVSDTQYF. Filled out from reference TRBV9 and TRBJ2-3, the complete variable domain reads DSGVTQTPKHLITATGQRVTLRCSPRSGDLSVYWYQQSLDQGLQFLIQYYNGEERAKGNILERFSAQQFPDLHSELNLSSLELGDSALYFCASSLPVSGVSDTQYFGPGTRLTVL.

This chain connects TRBV9 to TRBJ2-7; 7 bases are shared with TRBD1. Trimming cost V 2 bases and J 3 bases; bases outside gene matches: 8. CDR3 length: 15 residues. Germline CDR1 reads SGDLS; CDR2 reads YYNGEE. CDR3: CASSVSGTEYYEQYF. CDR3 DNA sequence: TGTGCCAGCAGCGTGTCAGGGACAGAGTACTACGAGCAGTACTTC.

The V and J genes are TRBV29-1 and TRBJ2-4; 10 bases fit TRBD1. The V gene end was trimmed by 3 bases and the J gene end by 0 bases; junction bases not matched to a gene: 2. The CDR3 totals 15 residues. CDR1 and CDR2 (germline): SQVTM, ANQGSEA. CDR3 sequence reads: CSVEDRGGAKNIQYF. The CDR3 coding sequence is TGCAGCGTTGAGGACAGGGGGGGAGCCAAAAACATTCAGTACTTC. Based on the CDR3 plus reference TRBV29-1 and TRBJ2-4, the full variable domain is SAVISQKPSRDICQRGTSLTIQCQVDSQVTMMFWYRQQPGQSLTLIATANQGSEATYESGFVIDKFPISRPNLTFSTLTVSNMSPEDSSIYLCSVEDRGGAKNIQYFGAGTRLSVL.

This rearrangement joins TRBV18 to TRBJ2-7, with TRBD1 matching 7 bases. Trimming at V came to 5 bases and at J to 5 bases, leaving 3 bases not matched to a gene. CDR1 and CDR2 from the germline V gene are KGHSH and LQKENI. This CDR3 region has 12 residues. The CDR3 loop reads CASSYTGDEQYF. The DNA of the CDR3 is TGTGCCAGCTCATACACAGGGGACGAGCAGTACTTC.

This clone has only one observation. The V and J genes are TRBV6-5 and TRBJ1-2, with 9 positions matching TRBD1. The germline V gene has CDR1 MNHEY and CDR2 SVGAGI. This CDR3 has 12 residues. The junction had 4 bases not matched to a gene; V was cut back by 10 bases and J by 4 bases. The CDR3 spells CATKDRGYGYTF. CDR3 nucleotides: TGTGCCACTAAGGACAGGGGCTATGGCTACACCTTC.

A single count supports this clone. The chain recombines TRBV5-4 with TRBJ2-7; TRBD2 agrees at 12 bases. V shed 4 bases and J 3 bases; nucleotides not matched to a gene: 8. In germline, CDR1 is SGHNT, CDR2 YYREEE (reference sequence). The CDR3 totals 16 residues. The CDR3 coding sequence is TGTGCCAGCAGCCCAGGACTAGCGGGGCAGGGCTACGAGCAGTACTTC. Its protein is CASSPGLAGQGYEQYF.

V usage is TRBV30 and J usage is TRBJ2-1; 10 bases fit TRBD2. The CDR3 is 15 residues long. With V trimmed by 1 base and J by 6 bases, 6 bases remained unmatched. Germline-derived CDR1 and CDR2 are GTSNPN and SVGIG (reference sequence). CDR3 coding DNA: TGTGCCTGGAGTGATGGACTAGCGGAAGGCAATGAGCAGTTCTTC. Amino acids: CAWSDGLAEGNEQFF. Using reference TRBV30 and TRBJ2-1 for the parts outside the CDR3, the full variable domain is SQTIHQWPATLVQPVGSPLSLECTVEGTSNPNLYWYRQAAGRGLQLLFYSVGIGQISSEVPQNLSASRPQDRQFILSSKKLLLSDSGFYLCAWSDGLAEGNEQFFGPGTRLTVL.

This clone was found once. The chain uses TRBV9 and TRBJ2-2; 8 bases align to TRBD1. The germline V gene has CDR1 SGDLS and CDR2 YYNGEE. With V trimmed by 5 bases and J by 4 bases, 7 bases remained unmatched. The CDR3 consists of 15 residues. The DNA for the CDR3 is TGTGCCAGCAGTAGACAGGGGCACGGCACCGGGGAGCTGTTTTTT. The encoded protein is CASSRQGHGTGELFF.

V and J are TRBV5-4 and TRBJ1-1, with D unclear. Germline CDR1 and CDR2: SGHNT and YYREEE (reference sequence). CDR3 length: 14 residues. Trimming removed 1 base from V and 0 bases from J, with 7 bases in between. The CDR3 region is CASSLSGLNTEAFF. CDR3 coding DNA: TGTGCCAGCAGCTTGTCGGGTCTGAACACTGAAGCTTTCTTT.

The chain employs TRBV28 and TRBJ1-1, with D tentatively TRBD1 (6 bases). The CDR3 is made up of 15 amino acids. The germline CDR1 and CDR2 sequences are MDHEN and SYDVKM. V shed 7 bases and J shed 3 bases, with 18 bases lying between them. The CDR3 DNA is TGTGCCAGCACTCCAGGCGATACAGGGTACACTGAAGCTTTCTTT. Translating it yields CASTPGDTGYTEAFF.